Listed below are T cell receptor beta chains from one sample, sequenced in a study of long-term antiretroviral therapy in people with HIV. The assay was immunoSEQ multiplex PCR, and TCRdb's table has in-frame clones only and misses some. The table includes fewer than 30,000 clones, roughly 84% detected once. This sample comprised unsorted PBMCs, obtained around 2.8 years after starting antiretroviral therapy. These receptors came from a man aged 30-40 years with HIV. The CDR3 runs from the conserved cysteine through the conserved F or W. A D gene is named only where the DNA matches it firmly. Size tells how often a clone was seen (once, few, many) or the class of an expanded clone, and some rows leave it out.

CASSLTSRNEQFF | TGCGCCAGCAGCTTGACCAGCCGTAATGAGCAGTTCTTC | . | TRBJ2-1 | . | 13 | TRBV5-1
CASSWRTGSTDTQYF | TGTGCCAGCAGCTGGCGGACAGGGAGCACAGATACGCAGTATTTT | TRBD1 | TRBJ2-3 | . | 15 | TRBV7-8
CASSLAGQGIYEQYF | TGTGCCAGCAGCTTGGCGGGACAGGGGATATACGAGCAGTACTTC | TRBD1 | TRBJ2-7 | . | 15 | TRBV5-6
CASSLRQGEGAFF | TGTGCCAGCAGCTTAAGACAGGGAGAAGGAGCTTTCTTT | TRBD1 | TRBJ1-1 | . | 13 | TRBV7-9
CAINTGLAGGGYFYEQYF | TGTGCCATCAATACGGGACTAGCGGGAGGAGGATACTTCTACGAGCAGTACTTC | TRBD2 | TRBJ2-7 | few | 18 | TRBV10-3
CASSLGGGDTEAFF | TGCGCCAGCAGCTTGGGGGGCGGGGACACTGAAGCTTTCTTT | . | TRBJ1-1 | . | 14 | TRBV5-1
CASSIVGTGNTEAFF | TGTGCCAGTAGTATAGTTGGGACAGGCAACACTGAAGCTTTCTTT | TRBD1 | TRBJ1-1 | . | 15 | TRBV19
CASSPGTGGLNQPQHF | TGTGCCAGCAGCCCCGGGACAGGGGGCCTCAATCAGCCCCAGCATTTT | TRBD1 | TRBJ1-5 | . | 16 | TRBV4-2
CASTGTANQPQHF | TGTGCCAGCACCGGGACAGCAAATCAGCCCCAGCATTTT | TRBD1 | TRBJ1-5 | medium-sized | 13 | TRBV6-6
CASSEEGRAQETQYF | TGTGCCAGCAGTGAAGAGGGGAGGGCCCAAGAGACCCAGTACTTC | TRBD2 | TRBJ2-5 | . | 15 | TRBV6-1
CAISDSSENTEAFF | TGTGCCATCAGCGACTCTTCAGAGAACACTGAAGCTTTCTTT | . | TRBJ1-1 | . | 14 | TRBV10-3
CASTEGLDTEAFF | TGTGCCAGCACGGAGGGGCTGGACACTGAAGCTTTCTTT | . | TRBJ1-1 | . | 13 | TRBV9
CASSSPGLAYEQYF | TGCGCCAGCAGTTCTCCGGGACTAGCTTACGAGCAGTACTTC | TRBD2 | TRBJ2-7 | . | 14 | TRBV5-1
CASTPPGISTDTQYF | TGTGCCAGCACCCCCCCGGGGATAAGCACAGATACGCAGTATTTT | . | TRBJ2-3 | . | 15 | TRBV7-9
CASSFPRGGTGAKNIQYF | TGTGCCAGCAGCTTCCCCAGGGGGGGGACGGGGGCCAAAAACATTCAGTACTTC | . | TRBJ2-4 | . | 18 | TRBV7-2